These T cell receptor beta chains were read from a single sample in a study of blood T cell repertoires in COVID-19. Method: immunoSEQ multiplex PCR; TCRdb's copy keeps in-frame clones and lacks some. The data show tens of thousands of clones, with about 91% seen just once and 3% to 3.5% held by the top ten. Source material: peripheral blood. These TCRs come from a man in his fifties or sixties with acute or convalescent COVID-19. The CDR3 runs from the conserved cysteine through the conserved F or W. The size of a clone is reported for some rows only, either as once, few or many, or as a class for expanded clones.

CDR3 protein	clone size	V gene
CASSTRGGQQETQYF	NA	TRBV7-7
CARGLAAGYTF	NA	TRBV30
CASSPTLAGEGEQFF	once	TRBV5-1
CASSKTELNGYTF	NA	TRBV12-3/TRBV12-4
CASSVEPWNTEAFF	NA	TRBV9
CASTRDTFADTQYF	NA	TRBV2
CASSQGTFTDTQYF	NA	TRBV6-4
CASSGTGNQPQHF	once	TRBV28
CATSRGRGQGYEQYF	NA	TRBV15
CASSFGGTDTQYF	NA	TRBV5-4
CAISEAVQQGSVPNEQYF	medium-sized	TRBV10-3
CASSPTGTYEQYF	NA	TRBV7-3
CASSFIIAGTYEQYF	NA	TRBV5-5
CATKAGIDYGYTF	NA	TRBV2
CASSPQGHNYEQYF	NA	TRBV18
CASSFSGGLSYEQYF	once	TRBV7-2
CACRGEYNSPLHF	NA	TRBV30
CASRAGLSGYTF	NA	TRBV5-6
CASSYEEGNTEAFF	few	TRBV6-6
CASSLVGTGGDYEQYF	NA	TRBV7-2
CASSLGGGGAYSPLHF	NA	TRBV5-1
CASSLAGTEDIQYF	once	TRBV5-1
CASTAAPHTQYF	NA	TRBV2
CASSLVPGQTFYEQYF	NA	TRBV11-2
CASSYAPANYGYTF	NA	TRBV6-5
CAWSVRPGTGAKNYGYTF	NA	TRBV30
CASSPSSAGSYEQYF	NA	TRBV18
CASALSGANVLTF	NA	TRBV12-5
CATSRERTSGGGSYNEQFF	NA	TRBV15
CASSQYQTGEAYF	NA	TRBV3-1/TRBV3-2
CASTQGQGVGDTQYF	NA	TRBV2
CASSSQGADSEKLFF	NA	TRBV5-1
CASQLSGVALHF	NA	TRBV2
CAWGSTGSYNQPQHF	NA	TRBV30
CASSLNTGELFF	NA	TRBV9
CASSQGAQETQYF	NA	TRBV12-3/TRBV12-4
CASSPRNVLTF	once	TRBV28
CASKGLNTDTQYF	once	TRBV12-3/TRBV12-4
CASSLRQTYEQYF	NA	TRBV5-8
CASSPGLYEQYF	NA	TRBV18
CASSKPPGGPNQPQHF	NA	TRBV21-1
CATSDRAGTSGGTSSTDTQYF	NA	TRBV24-1
CASVQGMNTEAFF	NA	TRBV19
CASSEQGLPVGFPLSDTQYF	NA	TRBV6-1
CATSDLVPRGTGELFF	NA	TRBV24-1
CASSPSGGAYGETQYF	once	TRBV5-1
CASRHSGGREDNSPLHF	NA	TRBV3-1/TRBV3-2
CASSTAVGQNYEQYF	NA	TRBV18
CASSDLRGSEQFF	NA	TRBV2
CASSLGRGTTDTQYF	NA	TRBV7-7
CASSLQGISNEKLFF	NA	TRBV7-8